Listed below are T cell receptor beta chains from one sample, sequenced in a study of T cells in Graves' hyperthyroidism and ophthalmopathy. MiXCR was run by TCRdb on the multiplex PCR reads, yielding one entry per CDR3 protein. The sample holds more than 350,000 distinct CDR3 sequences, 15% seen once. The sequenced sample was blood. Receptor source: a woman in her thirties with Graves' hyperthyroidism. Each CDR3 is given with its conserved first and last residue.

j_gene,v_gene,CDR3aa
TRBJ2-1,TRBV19,CASSSDRMYANEQFF
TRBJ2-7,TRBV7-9,CASSLGGSLTSEQYF
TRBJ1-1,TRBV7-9,CASSLTPREAFF
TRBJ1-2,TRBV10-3,CAISESPGLNGYTF
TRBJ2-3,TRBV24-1,CATSDPEGQGGADTQYF
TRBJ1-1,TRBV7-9,CASSSIKQAFF
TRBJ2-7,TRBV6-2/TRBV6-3,CASSYADVVNYEQYF
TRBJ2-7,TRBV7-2,CASSRSSGGGGHEQYF
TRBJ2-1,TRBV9,CASSVASGGNGEQFF
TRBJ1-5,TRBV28,CASSLSDLGESGPQHF
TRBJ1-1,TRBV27,CASSLGRGSPEAFF
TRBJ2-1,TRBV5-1,CASGTSGRARRLDEQFF
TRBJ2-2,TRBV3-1,CASSSPGELFF
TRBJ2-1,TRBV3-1,CASSQPGTSGRSSYNEQFF
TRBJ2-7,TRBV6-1,CASRGGALGQGSYEQYF
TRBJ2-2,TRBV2,CASRQREFSNTGELFF
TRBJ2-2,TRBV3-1,CASSPLQGSGELFF
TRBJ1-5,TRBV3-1,CASSRDINQPQHF
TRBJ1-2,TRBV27,CASSFHRPGQGYSYTF
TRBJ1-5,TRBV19,CASTNVRMTGQHQPQHF
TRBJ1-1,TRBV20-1,CSASLANTEAFF
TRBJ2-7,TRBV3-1,CASSQSAGTYEQYF
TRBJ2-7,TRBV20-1,CSARLEGLAEPSYEQYF
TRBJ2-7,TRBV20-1,CSARGPGLAGGNDEQYF